This T cell receptor (beta chain) derives from a study of shared clonotypes between healthy human individuals. Profiling relied on immunoSEQ multiplex PCR, and the TCRdb table lists in-frame clones only, not all of them. The sample holds millions of clones, about 95% seen once. General study findings and limits: Although depth was large, rarefaction showed that sequencing of the sorted subsets was incomplete. Naive subsets typically showed greater estimated richness than memory subsets. Genetic and exposure-history diversity was limited by the few donors.

The study separated CD4+ cells into CD45RA+ naive and CD45RA-negative memory subsets. This CDR3 is 15 amino acids long. The trim removed 5 bases at V and 6 bases at J, leaving 11 bases unmatched. Germline V gives CDR1 ENHRY, CDR2 SYGVKD. This clone was counted once. Its specificity is not known. The sequence derives from a man aged 18-30 years in good health. The gene calls are TRBV10-3 and TRBJ2-3; 7 bases match TRBD2. Sequencing was performed on naive CD4+ T cells sorted from blood. The subset denotes: CD45RA+ positively selected. CDR3 sequence: CAISHPASGADTQYF. Written as DNA, the CDR3 is TGTGCCATCAGTCATCCAGCCAGCGGGGCTGATACGCAGTATTTT.